Listed below are T cell receptor beta chains from one sample, sequenced in a study of cytomegalovirus exposure and HLA in healthy donors. The assay was immunoSEQ multiplex PCR, and TCRdb's table has in-frame clones only and misses some. The sample yields about 160,000 clones, approximately 80% seen once. Sequencing input: PBMCs. All receptors come from a woman aged 18-30 years in good health and CMV-seronegative. CDR3s include the opening cysteine and the closing phenylalanine or tryptophan. The D gene is left open where the match is weak. For some rows the clone size is stated as once, few or many, or as a class when expanded; others skip it.

J,D,V,size,DNA,CDR3
TRBJ1-5,TRBD1,TRBV2,-,TGTGCCAGCAGTTACGGACAGGGGGATCAGCCCCAGCATTTT,CASSYGQGDQPQHF
TRBJ2-3,-,TRBV18,-,TGTGCCAGCTCTGGGGGACTCGCAGATACGCAGTATTTT,CASSGGLADTQYF
TRBJ1-4,-,TRBV14,-,TGTGCCAGCAGCCAAAGAGGAGAAAAACTGTTTTTT,CASSQRGEKLFF
TRBJ2-1,-,TRBV10-2,-,TGCGCCAGCAGTGAGACGGGCAATGAGCAGTTCTTC,CASSETGNEQFF
TRBJ1-1,TRBD1,TRBV5-1,-,TGCGCCAGCAGCTTGGCTTTGACAGGGGGCACTGAAGCTTTCTTT,CASSLALTGGTEAFF
TRBJ1-2,TRBD1,TRBV18,few,TGTGCCAGCTCACCCGATTTACAGACAGGGAAGTATGGCTACACCTTC,CASSPDLQTGKYGYTF
TRBJ1-1,-,TRBV4-1,-,TGCGCCAGCAGCCCCCTTTCAGGGCGTCAGGGAGCTTTCTTT,CASSPLSGRQGAFF
TRBJ1-2,TRBD1,TRBV5-1,-,TGCGCCAGCAGCAGGGACAGTTATGGCTACACCTTC,CASSRDSYGYTF
TRBJ1-5,-,TRBV6-5,-,TGTGCCAGCAGATCTACAGGGAGCAATCAGCCCCAGCATTTT,CASRSTGSNQPQHF
TRBJ2-1,TRBD1,TRBV5-1,-,TGCGCCAGCTGGACAGGGGGACAGGGCAGGGGCCATGAGCAGTTCTTC,CASWTGGQGRGHEQFF
TRBJ1-2,TRBD1,TRBV5-6,-,TGTGCCAGCAGCCGCCGAGGACAGGGTGTATCTGGCTACACCTTC,CASSRRGQGVSGYTF
TRBJ1-2,-,TRBV10-3,-,TGTGCCATCGGTACAGGGAATGGCTACACCTTC,CAIGTGNGYTF
TRBJ2-7,TRBD1,TRBV28,-,TGTGCCACCCAGTCGGGGACAGGGCCATTCTACGAGCAGTACTTC,CATQSGTGPFYEQYF
TRBJ1-2,-,TRBV6-6,-,TGTGCCAGCAGTTACTCAGGCAGGGACTATGGCTACACCTTC,CASSYSGRDYGYTF